What follows are 30 T cell receptor beta chains derived from one specimen sequenced in a study of molecular identifiers for immune sequencing clone quantification. TCRdb recomputed calls from the PCR reads with MiXCR, one row per CDR3 protein. The table has 35,000 or so distinct CDR3 sequences, under 20% seen once; the top ten hold under 8.5%. The sequenced sample was naive CD8+ T cells from blood, with Jurkat cell RNA spiked in. Specified subset: FACS-sorted CD8+CD4-CCR7+CD45RA+ naive T cells. The receptors stem from a human donor in good health. Some libraries in this study had Jurkat cell RNA spiked in.

This clonotype has a count of ten or more. The gene calls are TRBV15 and TRBJ2-1; D is undetermined. The length of the CDR3 is 12 residues. The V gene's germline CDR1 is LNHNV and CDR2 YYDKDF (reference sequence). The V and J ends lost 2 bases and 4 bases respectively, with 3 bases between them. The DNA of the CDR3 is TGTGCCACCAGCAGACTTTACAATGAGCAGTTCTTC. Protein product: CATSRLYNEQFF.

This rearrangement joins TRBV27 to TRBJ2-1; 12 bases line up with TRBD2. Germline CDR1 and CDR2: MNHEY and SMNVEV (reference sequence). This CDR3 has 15 residues. Germline trimming cut 0 bases from V and 9 bases from J; bases unmatched to any gene: 3. DNA for the CDR3: TGTGCCAGCAGTTTATCGCCTAGCGGGAGGGGTGAGCAGTTCTTC. This encodes CASSLSPSGRGEQFF.

This clonotype appeared many times. The genes are TRBV29-1 and TRBJ2-2; tentatively, D is TRBD2 (5 bases). Germline V gene lookup returns CDR1 SQVTM and CDR2 ANQGSEA. V was trimmed by 7 bases and J by 0 bases, leaving 15 bases between them. The CDR3 is 15 residues long. The CDR3 sequence is CSAAGLSPNTGELFF. The DNA of the CDR3 is TGCAGCGCTGCAGGACTGTCCCCGAACACCGGGGAGCTGTTTTTT.

This clonotype was seen a handful of times. The chain couples TRBV10-3 to TRBJ2-7, with D perhaps TRBD1 or TRBD2 (5 bases each). V was clipped by 8 bases and J by 5 bases, with 10 bases between them. There are 11 residues in the CDR3. CDR1 and CDR2 (germline): ENHRY, SYGVKD. The CDR3 loop reads CAILWGNEQYF. The CDR3 bases are TGTGCCATCTTGTGGGGGAACGAGCAGTACTTC.

The chain employs TRBV4-3 and TRBJ1-6, with D hard to call. Germline V gives CDR1 LGHNA, CDR2 YSLEER. This CDR3 has 16 residues. Trimming shortened V by 3 bases and J by 0 bases, and 9 bases separated the two germline ends. DNA for the CDR3: TGCGCCAGCAGCCATCGTACGAGCTCCTATAATTCACCCCTCCACTTT. It is translated as CASSHRTSSYNSPLHF.

The sample holds a few counts of this clonotype. The chain employs TRBV6-5 and TRBJ1-1; D remains unclear. The CDR3 is 13 amino acids. Trimming pared 10 bases from V and 8 bases from J, leaving 20 bases between. In germline, CDR1 is MNHEY, CDR2 SVGAGI. Here the CDR3 DNA reads TGTGCCACCCGGCTCCCTCCAAACATGGAAGCTTTCTTT. Residues: CATRLPPNMEAFF.

This clonotype has a handful of counts. V gene TRBV20-1 combines with J gene TRBJ2-7; TRBD2 matches 11 bases. This CDR3 region has 16 residues. Germline CDR1 is DFQATT and CDR2 is SNEGSKA (reference sequence). With 3 bases clipped from V and 0 bases from J, the junction kept 7 bases outside the gene matches. CDR3 nucleotide sequence: TGCAGTGCTAGCCCCATAGCGGGAGGGATCTCCTACGAGCAGTACTTC. Protein product: CSASPIAGGISYEQYF.

This clonotype was observed a handful of times. The rearrangement links TRBV7-6 to TRBJ2-7; D tentatively fits TRBD1 or TRBD2 (5 bases each). This CDR3 region has 14 residues. Germline-derived CDR1 and CDR2 are SGHVS and FNYEAQ. Trimming took off 5 bases at V and 6 bases at J, with 17 bases between the two ends. Here the CDR3 DNA reads TGTGCCAGCAGCCCACTAGGGGAATTCCTCGAGCAGTACTTC. It yields the protein CASSPLGEFLEQYF.

This clonotype has ten or more counts. V usage is TRBV7-2 and J usage is TRBJ2-7; 14 bases fit TRBD2. Germline V gives CDR1 SGHTA, CDR2 FQGNSA. The CDR3 loop spans 16 amino acids. V was clipped by 4 bases and J by 3 bases; unmatched bases: 5. The CDR3 DNA reads as TGTGCCAGCAGCTCCTCCGGACTAGCGGGAGGCTACGAGCAGTACTTC. This gives the protein CASSSSGLAGGYEQYF.

This chain connects TRBV7-8 to TRBJ2-2; D not resolved. The V gene lost 8 bases and the J gene lost 4 bases, with 8 bases spanning the gap. The CDR3 has 12 residues. CDR1 SGHVS and CDR2 FQNEAQ come from the germline V gene. The CDR3 region has the DNA TGTGCCAGCTTCGGCGGCACCGGGGAGCTGTTTTTT. Protein sequence: CASFGGTGELFF.

The DNA of the CDR3 is TGTGCCAGCAGCTGGGGACTAGCGGGTGGCTACGAGCAGTACTTC. It encodes CASSWGLAGGYEQYF. The chain has TRBV5-4 and TRBJ2-7; 12 positions agree with TRBD2. The germline V gene has CDR1 SGHNT and CDR2 YYREEE (reference sequence). The CDR3 runs to 15 residues. With 3 bases clipped from V and 3 bases from J, the junction kept 4 bases outside the gene matches.

This clonotype appeared many times. The chain couples TRBV6-5 to TRBJ2-7; D unclear. Germline V gives CDR1 MNHEY, CDR2 SVGAGI. Trimming cost V 2 bases and J 5 bases, with 10 bases left between them. The CDR3 runs to 13 residues. CDR3 sequence reads: CASSYGTRHEQYF. CDR3 nucleotides: TGTGCCAGCAGTTACGGCACGAGGCACGAGCAGTACTTC.

This clonotype appeared many times. The V call is TRBV7-9, the J call TRBJ2-7, with TRBD1 matching 10 bases. Germline CDR1 reads SEHNR; CDR2 reads FQNEAQ (reference sequence). V gave up 5 bases and J gave up 2 bases; unmatched junction bases: 6. This CDR3 is built from 15 residues. Here the CDR3 reads CASSRGQGNPYEQYF. The CDR3 nucleotides are TGTGCCAGCAGCAGGGGACAGGGGAACCCCTACGAGCAGTACTTC. Together with reference TRBV7-9 and TRBJ2-7, the CDR3 gives the full variable domain: DTGVSQNPRHKITKRGQNVTFRCDPISEHNRLYWYRQTLGQGPEFLTYFQNEAQLEKSRLLSDRFSAERPKGSFSTLEIQRTEQGDSAMYLCASSRGQGNPYEQYFGPGTRLTVT.

This clonotype has ten or more counts. The rearrangement uses TRBV10-3 and TRBJ2-7, with D hard to call. The germline V gene encodes CDR1 ENHRY and CDR2 SYGVKD. The CDR3 extends over 12 amino acids. With 0 bases removed from V and 7 bases from J, the gap between germline ends came to 7 bases. As DNA, the CDR3 is TGTGCCATCAGTGAGTCGCGCTGGGAGCAGTACTTC. It is translated as CAISESRWEQYF.

In its sample, this clonotype was seen once. A clone one base away is much larger, so this may be a read error. The J gene is TRBJ2-7, the V gene TRBV6-5, with 7 nucleotides matching TRBD1. The CDR3 contains 15 residues. Germline lookup yields CDR1 MNHEY and CDR2 SVGAGI. With V trimmed by 0 bases and J by 4 bases, 6 bases remained unmatched. CDR3 bases: TGTGCCAGCAGTTACTCCTCGGAACAGGGGTACGAGCAGTACTTC. Translation gives CASSYSSEQGYEQYF.

This clonotype was counted at least ten times. The chain has TRBV19 and TRBJ1-1, with D hard to call. The CDR3 length is 15 residues. V was trimmed by 7 bases and J by 1 base, leaving 16 bases between them. The germline CDR1 and CDR2 sequences are LNHDA and SQIVND (reference sequence). The CDR3, as DNA: TGTGCCAGTATTACTGGCGGACGGGCGAACACTGAAGCTTTCTTT. Amino acid sequence: CASITGGRANTEAFF.

V and J are TRBV29-1 and TRBJ2-7, with D possibly called TRBD1 or TRBD2 (5 bases each). Looked up from germline, CDR1 is SQVTM and CDR2 is ANQGSEA. This CDR3 spans 13 amino acids. V dropped 6 bases and J dropped 3 bases, with 15 bases sitting between them. CDR3 sequence (DNA): TGCAGCGTAGCCGGGACCGCTAACTACGAGCAGTACTTC. Its protein product is CSVAGTANYEQYF.

This clonotype has more than one count but fewer than ten. The chain carries TRBV6-6 and TRBJ1-1; D is uncertain. Trimming left V 7 bases short and J 8 bases short, with 14 bases between. The germline gives CDR1 MNHNY, CDR2 SVGAGI (reference sequence). CDR3 length equals 12 residues. The CDR3 bases are TGTGCCAGCACCGACGGGGATCTGGAAGCTTTCTTT. This translates into CASTDGDLEAFF.

This clonotype was seen repeatedly, ten times or more. V gene TRBV6-2 or TRBV6-3 combines with J gene TRBJ2-3; TRBD2 agrees at 14 bases. The CDR3 is 15 amino acids. Looked up from germline, CDR1 is MNHEY and CDR2 is SVGEGT. J gave up 1 base and V 6 bases, and 0 bases lay outside the gene matches. The CDR3 DNA follows: TGTGCCAGCAGGGGACTAGCGGGGGGCACAGATACGCAGTATTTT. This encodes CASRGLAGGTDTQYF.

This clonotype occurred a few times. V gene TRBV5-1 combines with J gene TRBJ1-1, with a tentative D call TRBD1 (5 bases). Germline lookup yields CDR1 SGHRS and CDR2 YFSETQ. V lost 3 bases and J 0 bases, leaving 18 bases between the germline ends. This CDR3 region has 17 residues. The CDR3 loop reads CASSWGLTGHLNTEAFF. CDR3 nucleotides: TGCGCCAGCAGCTGGGGTCTTACGGGGCATTTGAACACTGAAGCTTTCTTT.

At least ten counts were recorded for this clonotype. The V call is TRBV5-6, the J call TRBJ2-5; D gene uncertain. This CDR3 has 13 residues. Per the germline V gene, CDR1 is SGHDT and CDR2 is YYEEEE. V was trimmed by 2 bases and J by 3 bases, leaving 8 bases between them. This chain's CDR3 is CASSFGSKETQYF. For the CDR3, the DNA is TGTGCCAGCAGCTTTGGCAGTAAAGAGACCCAGTACTTC.

Ten or more counts support this clonotype. The rearrangement uses TRBV7-9 and TRBJ1-2; D not certain. Germline V gives CDR1 SEHNR, CDR2 FQNEAQ (reference sequence). Trimming stripped 3 bases from V and 6 bases from J, with 8 bases between. This CDR3 region has 12 residues. The CDR3: CASSLLRDGYTF. The CDR3 DNA reads TGTGCCAGCAGCTTGTTGAGGGATGGCTACACCTTC.

This clonotype was counted at least ten times. The chain links TRBV7-6 to TRBJ2-2; D not certain. Germline assignment: CDR1 SGHVS and CDR2 FNYEAQ. The CDR3 totals 13 residues. V was pared by 5 bases and J by 4 bases, with 8 bases between. The CDR3 sequence: CASSLLGTGELFF. The CDR3 DNA is TGTGCCAGCAGCCTCCTTGGCACCGGGGAGCTGTTTTTT.

The rearrangement links TRBV12-3 or TRBV12-4 to TRBJ2-7; D possibly corresponds to TRBD2 (6 bases). This CDR3 is 15 amino acids long. Deletions cut 3 bases from V and 5 bases from J, with 17 bases between. DNA for the CDR3: TGTGCCAGCAGTTTGGCGAGACTAGGAGGACACGAGCAGTACTTC. The encoded protein is CASSLARLGGHEQYF.

This clonotype was found many times. CDR3 loop: CASSLGATGDNQPQHF. The CDR3 nucleotides read TGTGCCAGCAGCTTAGGGGCAACAGGGGACAATCAGCCCCAGCATTTT. The genes are TRBV7-2 and TRBJ1-5; TRBD1 matches at 7 bases. The V gene's germline CDR1 is SGHTA and CDR2 FQGNSA. The CDR3 is made up of 16 amino acids. The trim removed 1 base at V and 3 bases at J, leaving 6 bases unmatched.

This clonotype was found many times. The V call is TRBV28, the J call TRBJ2-3; D uncertain. V lost 5 bases and J lost 2, with 8 bases in between. Per germline, CDR1 MDHEN and CDR2 SYDVKM. The CDR3 covers 13 residues. CDR3 coding DNA: TGTGCCAGCAGTCCGGCCCTCACAGATACGCAGTATTTT. Translated: CASSPALTDTQYF.

There are many counts of this clonotype. The rearrangement joins TRBV7-9 to TRBJ2-6; D uncertain. The CDR3 extends over 15 amino acids. From germline, CDR1 is SEHNR and CDR2 FQNEAQ (reference sequence). Trimming pared 0 bases from V and 2 bases from J, leaving 5 bases between. This chain's CDR3 is CASSLAQPGANVLTF. CDR3 nucleotides: TGTGCCAGCAGCTTAGCTCAGCCTGGGGCCAACGTCCTGACTTTC.

This clonotype was seen ten or more times. J is TRBJ1-1 and V is TRBV6-2 or TRBV6-3, with 11 positions matching TRBD1. CDR1 and CDR2 (germline): MNHEY, SVGEGT. J was trimmed by 4 bases and V by 1 base; bases with no gene match: 8. CDR3 length equals 17 residues. CDR3 amino acids: CASSYLIGQGAITEAFF. In DNA form, the CDR3 reads TGTGCCAGCAGTTACTTAATCGGACAGGGGGCTATCACTGAAGCTTTCTTT.

V usage is TRBV5-1 and J usage is TRBJ2-1; a possible D gene is TRBD2 (5 bases). The V gene lost 6 bases and the J gene lost 2 bases, with 12 bases spanning the gap. CDR3 length equals 14 residues. CDR1 is SGHRS and CDR2 is YFSETQ in the germline V gene. Here the CDR3 DNA reads TGCGCCAGCACCTCCGGGAACCCCTACAATGAGCAGTTCTTC. It is translated as CASTSGNPYNEQFF.

This clonotype was observed at least ten times. The V gene is TRBV10-3, the J gene TRBJ2-3; no firm D call. The germline V gene has CDR1 ENHRY and CDR2 SYGVKD. Trimming pared 3 bases from V and 0 bases from J, leaving 7 bases between. The CDR3 is 14 amino acids. DNA for the CDR3: TGTGCCATCAGTGACCGCTTTAGCACAGATACGCAGTATTTT. Its translation: CAISDRFSTDTQYF.